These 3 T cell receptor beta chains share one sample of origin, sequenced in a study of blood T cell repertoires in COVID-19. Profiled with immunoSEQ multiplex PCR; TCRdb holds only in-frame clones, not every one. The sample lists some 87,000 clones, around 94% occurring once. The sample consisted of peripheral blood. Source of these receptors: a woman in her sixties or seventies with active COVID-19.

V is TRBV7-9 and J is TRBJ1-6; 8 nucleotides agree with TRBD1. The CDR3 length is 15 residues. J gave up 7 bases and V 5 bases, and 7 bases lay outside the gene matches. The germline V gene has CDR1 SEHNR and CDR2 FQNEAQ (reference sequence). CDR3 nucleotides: TGTGCCAGCAGCCCGACAGGGGAACGAAATTCACCCCTCCACTTT. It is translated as CASSPTGERNSPLHF.

The CDR3 DNA is TGCGCCAGCAGCACGGGACAGACCTACGAGCAGTACTTC. Residues: CASSTGQTYEQYF. The J gene is TRBJ2-7, the V gene TRBV4-3, with TRBD1 matching 7 bases. The CDR3 runs 13 residues. Trimming removed 5 bases from V and 2 bases from J; junction bases left unmatched: 3. Germline loops: CDR1 LGHNA, CDR2 YSLEER.

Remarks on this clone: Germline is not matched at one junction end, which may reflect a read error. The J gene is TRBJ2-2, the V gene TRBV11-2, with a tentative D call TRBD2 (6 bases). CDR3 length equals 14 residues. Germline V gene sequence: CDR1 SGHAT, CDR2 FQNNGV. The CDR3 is CASSSVTYTGGLFF. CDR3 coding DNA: TGTGCCAGCAGCTCAGTCACCTACACCGGGGGGCTGTTTTTT.